What follows are 18 T cell receptor beta chains derived from one specimen sequenced in a study of radiotherapy plus CTLA-4 blockade in lung cancer. Libraries were prepared by immunoSEQ multiplex PCR; TCRdb keeps only in-frame clonotypes and omits some of them. The repertoire holds 60,000 to 65,000 clones, with approximately 77% as singletons. This specimen consisted of peripheral blood, obtained from a patient treated with radiotherapy plus ipilimumab. These receptor sequences come from a human donor with non-small cell lung cancer who had a complete response to radiotherapy plus ipilimumab.

CDR3 sequence reads: CAISESGSSSTDTQYF. The CDR3 bases are TGTGCCATCAGTGAGTCGGGGTCTTCTAGCACAGATACGCAGTATTTT. V and J are TRBV10-3 and TRBJ2-3; D is ambiguous. Trimming took 0 bases from V and 0 from J, leaving 10 bases between them. This CDR3 region has 16 residues. The germline gives CDR1 ENHRY, CDR2 SYGVKD.

The genes are TRBV30 and TRBJ1-1; perhaps TRBD1 as D (5 bases). V lost 1 base, J lost 7 bases, and 16 bases lay in between. This CDR3 contains 14 residues. Germline V gives CDR1 GTSNPN, CDR2 SVGIG (reference sequence). The CDR3 sequence: CAWSGAGISVEAFF. The CDR3 DNA reads TGTGCCTGGAGTGGAGCAGGGATTTCGGTTGAAGCTTTCTTT.

The chain has TRBV11-2 and TRBJ1-2, with 7 bases lining up with TRBD1. The germline V gene encodes CDR1 SGHAT and CDR2 FQNNGV. The V and J ends lost 5 bases and 5 bases, in that order; junction bases with no gene match: 11. This CDR3 contains 15 residues. The CDR3 sequence is CASSLTGTASYGYTF. The CDR3 region has the DNA TGTGCCAGCAGCCTAACCGGGACAGCAAGTTATGGCTACACCTTC.

In DNA form, the CDR3 reads TGTGCCAGCAGCTTAAGGCGGAGCTCCTACAATGAGCAGTTCTTC. This encodes CASSLRRSSYNEQFF. The V and J genes are TRBV5-4 and TRBJ2-1; no firm D call. CDR1 is SGHNT and CDR2 is YYREEE in the germline V gene (reference sequence). Trimming took off 2 bases at V and 0 bases at J, with 9 bases between the two ends. This CDR3 region has 15 residues.

This clone came up a few times. This rearrangement joins TRBV11-2 to TRBJ2-7; a weak D match, TRBD1 (6 bases). The length of the CDR3 is 13 residues. Germline V gene sequence: CDR1 SGHAT, CDR2 FQNNGV. V dropped 3 bases and J dropped 5 bases, with 11 bases sitting between them. CDR3 nucleotide sequence: TGTGCCAGCAGCTTTGTGTGGGACAACGAGCAGTACTTC. It specifies CASSFVWDNEQYF.

The chain carries TRBV27 and TRBJ2-1; D is unresolved. CDR1 and CDR2 (germline): MNHEY, SMNVEV (reference sequence). The CDR3 spans 13 residues. V lost 3 bases and J 8 bases, leaving 11 bases between the germline ends. The CDR3 DNA follows: TGTGCCAGCAGTTTCCAGACTGGGTATGAGCAGTTCTTC. Amino acids: CASSFQTGYEQFF.

On this clone itself: The same CDR3 also results from other DNA sequences found in this sample. The V call is TRBV23-1, the J call TRBJ2-7; the D gene is possibly TRBD2 (5 bases). TRBV23-1 is sorted into the ORF group, with uncertain function. This CDR3 has 14 residues. Trimming pared 10 bases from V and 5 bases from J, leaving 21 bases between. The CDR3 DNA reads as TGCGCCACCCTAGCCTCCACTGTGGCCCACGAGCAGTACTTC. It encodes CATLASTVAHEQYF.

The chain links TRBV7-2 to TRBJ2-3; D perhaps matches TRBD2 (5 bases). This CDR3 is 13 amino acids long. Trimming stripped 4 bases from V and 6 bases from J, with 11 bases between. Germline V CDR1 and CDR2: SGHTA, FQGNSA. The CDR3 spells CASSSNPGDTQYF. CDR3 coding DNA: TGTGCCAGCAGCTCAAACCCGGGGGATACGCAGTATTTT.

This rearrangement joins TRBV6-5 to TRBJ1-5; D is unclear. V was pared by 4 bases and J by 10 bases, with 17 bases between. The CDR3 is 14 residues long. Looked up from germline, CDR1 is MNHEY and CDR2 is SVGAGI. The CDR3 bases are TGTGCCAGCAGTTTGACCCCTTGGAAGGGTCCCCAGCATTTT. Protein: CASSLTPWKGPQHF.

This clone was seen only once. The V and J genes are TRBV7-2 and TRBJ2-3; unclear D gene. V lost 1 base and J 2 bases, leaving 16 bases between the germline ends. Germline lookup yields CDR1 SGHTA and CDR2 FQGNSA. The CDR3 sequence is 17 residues long. CDR3 sequence reads: CASSLDSSRPPTDTQYF. The CDR3 coding sequence is TGTGCCAGCAGCTTAGATAGTAGTCGGCCCCCCACAGATACGCAGTATTTT.

This clone was picked up a small number of times. In DNA, the CDR3 is TGTGCCAGCAGTTTAAGTCAGCGGATTAGGAACACTGAAGCTTTCTTT. This encodes CASSLSQRIRNTEAFF. This chain connects TRBV27 to TRBJ1-1; no clear D gene. The germline V and J ends were trimmed by 2 bases and 1 base, with 14 bases remaining between them. This CDR3 comprises 16 residues. CDR1 and CDR2 (germline): MNHEY, SMNVEV (reference sequence).

V and J are TRBV5-4 and TRBJ2-3, with TRBD2 matching over 11 bases. V lost 4 bases and J lost 4; bases outside the gene matches: 8. CDR1 is SGHNT and CDR2 is YYREEE in the germline V gene (reference sequence). This CDR3 comprises 16 residues. CDR3 in amino acids: CASSATSGSFADTQYF. The DNA for the CDR3 is TGTGCCAGCAGCGCTACTAGCGGGAGCTTCGCAGATACGCAGTATTTT.

V gene TRBV20-1 combines with J gene TRBJ1-4; D gene ambiguous. The germline CDR1 and CDR2 sequences are DFQATT and SNEGSKA (reference sequence). This CDR3 is 11 amino acids long. V shed 5 bases and J shed 4 bases, with 5 bases lying between them. DNA of the CDR3: TGCAGTGCTCGCCGTAATGAAAAACTGTTTTTT. As protein: CSARRNEKLFF.

The rearrangement links TRBV27 to TRBJ2-1; TRBD2 matches at 8 bases. This CDR3 has 16 amino acids. The germline V gene encodes CDR1 MNHEY and CDR2 SMNVEV (reference sequence). V was pared by 2 bases and J by 3 bases, with 6 bases of the junction left unmatched. The CDR3 reads CASSLKPGGNYNEQFF. CDR3 DNA: TGTGCCAGCAGTTTAAAGCCGGGAGGGAACTACAATGAGCAGTTCTTC.

The V gene is TRBV27, the J gene TRBJ2-3; 8 bases line up with TRBD2. The CDR3 totals 19 residues. In germline, CDR1 is MNHEY, CDR2 SMNVEV (reference sequence). J lost 5 bases, V lost 5 bases, and 21 bases had no gene match. CDR3 nucleotides: TGTGCCAGCAGTCCCCAAATCTGGGGCGGGAGGTGGGGGGGAGATACGCAGTATTTT. Translating it yields CASSPQIWGGRWGGDTQYF.

This chain links TRBV2 with TRBJ2-7; D is unclear. There are 14 residues in the CDR3. In germline, CDR1 is SNHLY, CDR2 FYNNEI. The germline V and J ends were trimmed by 3 bases and 1 base, with 10 bases remaining between them. The CDR3 here is CASSDPSVSYEQYF. The CDR3 DNA follows: TGTGCCAGCAGTGATCCTTCTGTATCCTACGAGCAGTACTTC.

V and J are TRBV6-5 and TRBJ2-5; D could derive from TRBD1 or TRBD2 (5 bases each). This CDR3 is 14 amino acids long. Germline V gives CDR1 MNHEY, CDR2 SVGAGI. V was clipped by 5 bases and J by 4 bases, with 14 bases between them. CDR3 region: CASSPPGAAETQYF. CDR3 bases: TGTGCCAGCAGTCCTCCCGGGGCAGCAGAGACCCAGTACTTC.

This chain's CDR3 is CAWSVRDYRYF. CDR3 coding DNA: TGTGCCTGGAGTGTACGGGATTACAGGTACTTC. The rearrangement joins TRBV30 to TRBJ2-5; a possible D gene is TRBD2 (5 bases). V gave up 0 bases and J gave up 13 bases, with 12 bases separating them. Germline V gives CDR1 GTSNPN, CDR2 SVGIG (reference sequence). The CDR3 is 11 amino acids.